This T cell receptor beta chain was identified during a study of neoadjuvant nivolumab and ipilimumab in lung cancer. Study background: The combination arm added day-1 ipilimumab 1 mg/kg to nivolumab 3 mg/kg on days 1, 15, 29. The study's findings and limits: Compared with tumor-adjacent uninvolved lung, resected tumors showed greater richness and clonality. Resected-tumor TCR richness correlated positively with pretherapy blood richness.

This CDR3 region has 12 residues. V was shortened by 0 bases and J by 4 bases, with 1 base between the two germline ends. Germline CDR1 and CDR2: LGHNT and FRNRAP. About this clone: The antigen is not known.

This table comes from immunoSEQ multiplex PCR, and its TCRdb copy is limited to in-frame clones, with some not included. The sample gives tens of thousands of clones, 82% of which show up once; about 8.6% is in the top ten. The sample consisted of tumor tissue, taken after neoadjuvant nivolumab, alone or with ipilimumab, at or shortly before surgery. The chain joins TRBV12-5 to TRBJ1-5, with D hard to call. This receptor was identified in an adult with non-small cell lung cancer. DNA of the CDR3: TGTGCTAGTGGTTTGGTAAATCAGCCCCAGCATTTT. It is translated as CASGLVNQPQHF.